This is a list of T cell receptor beta chains from one sample in a study of OX40 agonist ivuxolimab in advanced cancers. Sequencing was performed with immunoSEQ multiplex PCR; in TCRdb, only in-frame clones are kept and a portion is missing. The sample contains roughly 92,000 clones, approximately 80% of which appear only once. The sample consisted of CD4+ or CD8+ T cells sorted from blood, taken in a trial of the OX40 agonist ivuxolimab. These receptor sequences come from an adult with an advanced solid tumor such as melanoma, head and neck, liver or kidney cancer. CDR3s include the opening cysteine and the closing phenylalanine or tryptophan. A D gene is named only where the DNA matches it firmly. Size is stated for part of the rows, as once, few or many counts, or as a class when the clone is expanded.

v_gene,abundance,d_gene,len,j_gene,CDR3aa,CDR3nt
TRBV5-1,.,.,15,TRBJ2-2,CASSFAGGDTGELFF,TGCGCCAGCAGCTTTGCCGGGGGCGACACCGGGGAGCTGTTTTTT
TRBV6-6,.,.,15,TRBJ2-5,CASSYSGTSQETQYF,TGTGCCAGCAGTTACTCTGGGACGTCTCAAGAGACCCAGTACTTC
TRBV6-5,.,TRBD2,14,TRBJ2-1,CASRQRGGRSEQFF,TGTGCCAGCAGGCAAAGGGGCGGGAGGAGTGAGCAGTTCTTC
TRBV5-1,.,TRBD1,14,TRBJ2-7,CASARQGLRYEQYF,TGCGCCAGCGCCAGACAGGGATTGAGGTACGAGCAGTACTTC
TRBV11-2,medium-sized,.,13,TRBJ1-2,CASSLWSRDGYTF,TGTGCCAGCAGCTTATGGTCCAGGGATGGCTACACCTTC
TRBV6-5,.,TRBD1,14,TRBJ2-7,CASRGTGGVNEQYF,TGTGCCAGCAGGGGGACAGGGGGCGTGAACGAGCAGTACTTC
TRBV19,.,.,14,TRBJ1-1,CASSMQETDTEAFF,TGTGCCAGTAGTATGCAGGAGACGGACACTGAAGCTTTCTTT
TRBV5-1,.,.,17,TRBJ2-7,CASSLETTGRGSREQYF,TGCGCCAGCAGCTTGGAAACGACAGGGCGGGGATCAAGGGAGCAGTACTTC
TRBV15,.,.,12,TRBJ1-2,CATSRNSYGYTF,TGTGCCACCAGCAGAAACTCCTATGGCTACACCTTC
TRBV15,.,TRBD1,13,TRBJ2-7,CATRGQGAHEQYF,TGTGCCACCCGGGGACAGGGGGCCCACGAGCAGTACTTC
TRBV6-1,.,.,13,TRBJ2-7,CASIYRFSYEQYF,TGTGCCAGCATTTATCGGTTCTCCTACGAGCAGTACTTC
TRBV5-1,.,.,14,TRBJ2-2,CASSLDREGGELFF,TGCGCCAGCAGCTTGGACAGGGAGGGCGGGGAGCTGTTTTTT
TRBV15,.,.,12,TRBJ2-2,CATSRDRRELFF,TGTGCCACCAGCAGAGATCGCCGGGAGCTGTTTTTT
TRBV29-1,once,.,13,TRBJ1-3,CSVEGLTENTIYF,TGCAGCGTTGAAGGCCTAACAGAAAACACCATATATTTT
TRBV25-1,.,TRBD1,13,TRBJ1-1,CASRGQRDNEAFF,TGTGCCAGCAGGGGACAGAGAGATAATGAAGCTTTCTTT
TRBV7-2,.,.,12,TRBJ2-7,CASSSTPYEQYF,TGTGCCAGCAGCTCCACTCCCTACGAGCAGTACTTC
TRBV5-1,once,.,13,TRBJ1-4,CASSSDLREKLFF,TGCGCCAGCAGCTCCGACCTGCGTGAAAAACTGTTTTTT
TRBV5-1,.,.,14,TRBJ2-1,CASRYQDSYNEQFF,TGCGCCAGCAGGTATCAGGACTCCTACAATGAGCAGTTCTTC
TRBV19,.,.,17,TRBJ2-2,CASSPTGTFKDTGELFF,TGTGCCAGTAGTCCGACAGGAACCTTTAAGGACACCGGGGAGCTGTTTTTT
TRBV6-5,.,.,16,TRBJ1-3,CASSSTRQGAGNTIYF,TGTGCCAGCAGTTCCACTCGGCAGGGTGCCGGAAACACCATATATTTT
TRBV6-6,.,.,13,TRBJ1-1,CASAGRIDTEAFF,TGTGCCAGCGCCGGTCGTATTGACACTGAAGCTTTCTTT
TRBV4-1,once,TRBD1,14,TRBJ2-7,CASSQGDRDSEQYF,TGCGCCAGCAGCCAAGGGGACAGGGATAGCGAGCAGTACTTC
TRBV6-5,.,TRBD1,15,TRBJ1-5,CASSYSGGRGQPQHF,TGTGCCAGCAGTTACTCAGGGGGCCGTGGTCAGCCCCAGCATTTT
TRBV5-1,.,.,15,TRBJ1-2,CASSILGGGNYGYTF,TGCGCCAGCAGCATCCTCGGGGGAGGTAACTATGGCTACACCTTC
TRBV27,.,TRBD1,14,TRBJ1-6,CASSFGQVSSPLHF,TGTGCCAGCAGTTTCGGACAGGTATCTTCACCCCTCCACTTT
TRBV29-1,.,.,12,TRBJ1-1,CSVAFQGTGAFF,TGCAGCGTTGCTTTCCAGGGAACGGGGGCTTTCTTT
TRBV10-3,.,.,12,TRBJ1-4,CAISDGDEKLFF,TGTGCCATCTCGGACGGGGATGAAAAACTGTTTTTT
TRBV6-6,.,.,14,TRBJ2-7,CASSRDGNIYEQYF,TGTGCCAGCAGTCGCGACGGAAACATCTACGAGCAGTACTTC
TRBV5-1,few,.,17,TRBJ1-5,CASSLTPGAGSNQPQHF,TGCGCCAGCAGCTTGACGCCAGGGGCGGGTAGCAATCAGCCCCAGCATTTT
TRBV10-2,.,.,13,TRBJ1-4,CASSVYSNEKLFF,TGCGCCAGCAGTGTGTACAGTAATGAAAAACTGTTTTTT
TRBV27,.,TRBD2,15,TRBJ2-2,CASRLLAGGNGELFF,TGTGCCAGCAGGCTATTAGCGGGAGGGAACGGGGAGCTGTTTTTT
TRBV27,.,TRBD1,13,TRBJ1-1,CASSLKGTAEAFF,TGTGCCAGCAGTTTAAAGGGGACAGCTGAAGCTTTCTTT
TRBV27,.,TRBD2,16,TRBJ2-3,CASRRGAGGRTDTQYF,TGTGCCAGCCGCCGGGGGGCGGGAGGAAGAACAGATACGCAGTATTTT
TRBV30,few,TRBD1,15,TRBJ1-2,CAWRAVLQGDYGYTF,TGTGCCTGGAGAGCGGTTTTGCAGGGGGACTATGGCTACACCTTC
TRBV9,.,.,16,TRBJ2-1,CASSVVQGGSYNEQFF,TGTGCCAGCAGCGTAGTACAGGGTGGCTCCTACAATGAGCAGTTCTTC
TRBV19,once,.,13,TRBJ2-7,CASSVTSLYEQYF,TGTGCCAGTAGTGTGACTTCCCTATACGAGCAGTACTTC